A selection of T cell receptor beta chains follows, all from one sample in a study of T cells in localized non-small cell lung cancer. Clones were sequenced by immunoSEQ multiplex PCR, and TCRdb holds only the in-frame ones, with some missing. The table lists around 83,000 clones, about 87% of them singletons. Material: peripheral blood, obtained before any cancer treatment. Every receptor here comes from a man between 40 and 75 years old with stage I squamous cell lung carcinoma. CDR3s leave out the opening cysteine and the closing phenylalanine or tryptophan. The order of the fields is J gene, V gene, CDR3 protein.

>TRBJ1-2|TRBV6-1
ASTQGDIYGYT
>TRBJ2-3|TRBV15
ATSSRGGRTDTQY
>TRBJ2-3|TRBV18
ASSPQTGVLSTDTQY
>TRBJ2-1|TRBV7-6
ASSLAFAANEQF
>TRBJ1-1|TRBV7-9
ASRPNTEAF
>TRBJ1-4|TRBV27
ASSLRGGTNEKLF
>TRBJ1-4|TRBV5-6
ASSLYPGQVGTNEKLF
>TRBJ1-1|TRBV5-1
ASSLAETVNTEAF
>TRBJ1-2|TRBV27
ASSRQGYGYT
>TRBJ1-1|TRBV18
ASSRGFGTEAF